This is a list of T cell receptor beta chains from one sample in a study of blood T cell repertoires in COVID-19. Method: immunoSEQ multiplex PCR; TCRdb's copy keeps in-frame clones and lacks some. The sample shows around 140,000 clones, around nine tenths of them seen only once. Specimen: peripheral blood. The receptors derive from a human donor in a cohort sampled during active COVID-19. Each CDR3 is given with its conserved first and last residue. Fields, in order: V gene, CDR3 protein.

TRBV18,CASSTGLDQPQHF
TRBV18,CASSRTSGAADTQYF
TRBV13,CASSLSLDSFYGYTF
TRBV9,CASSALPGNGYTF
TRBV7-2,CASSKRVNEKLFF
TRBV4-2,CASSQSTRLASYEQYF
TRBV4-2,CASSRDGDSYNEQFF
TRBV5-5,CASSPSGGQETQYF
TRBV11-3,CASSSRTGEDTQYF
TRBV29-1,CSVEETGGPSSYNEQFF
TRBV7-2,CASSLRTSGHEQFF
TRBV7-2,CASSLGTGAYYGYTF
TRBV19,CASSRVQGGTNEKLFF
TRBV9,CASTGAGNTGELFF
TRBV2,CASSGLAGKETQYF
TRBV2,CASISTGLAETQYF
TRBV5-1,CASSGLIGTRANTEAFF
TRBV5-6,CASSLSGMETQYF
TRBV9,CASSGNRGYYYGYTF
TRBV14,CASSQDPGNGSPLHF
TRBV9,CASSVGEGAINYGYTF
TRBV18,CASSPRDTGELFF
TRBV6-2/TRBV6-3,CASSLEAGGITDTQYF
TRBV14,CASSQLSRTGQFF
TRBV6-1,CASSEGVSDMNTEAFF
TRBV5-1,CASSPRTGGSYEQYF
TRBV18,CASSQTGEGYGYTF
TRBV19,CASSARTSGGSYEQYF
TRBV11-1,CASSFVQGSTEAFF
TRBV20-1,CSARQGMAFF
TRBV5-1,CASSLSGSSYNEQFF
TRBV29-1,CSPRDRDSGTQYF
TRBV5-1,CASSSEQGGDTEAFF
TRBV3-1/TRBV3-2,CASSQEVTLAPNEQYF
TRBV3-1/TRBV3-2,CASSQDGLAGGSGELFF
TRBV6-5,CASVLREGTEAFF
TRBV7-6,CASSPRREETQYF
TRBV10-3,CAISESRVTGGTGPNQPQHF
TRBV30,CAWSGTGGSEAFF
TRBV7-7,CASSPSGTTNTGELFF
TRBV5-1,CASSLGQPYGYTF